This TCR beta chain stems from a study of cytomegalovirus exposure and HLA in healthy donors. Concerning this clone itself: What it binds is not known.

Study-wide results and limits: Researchers reported in a later analysis that a missense DCLRE1C variant was tied to TCR beta V- and J-gene trimming. CMV antigen specificity was confirmed in vitro for three CMV-associated chains.

The CDR3 has 15 amino acids. Germline-derived CDR1 and CDR2 are SGHTA and FQGTGA. V lost 0 bases and J lost 5, with 8 bases in between. The PCR ran on 60 Vbeta and 13 Jbeta primers. Sequencing was performed with immunoSEQ multiplex PCR; in TCRdb, only in-frame clones are kept and a portion is missing. The sample has under 200,000 clones, 81% seen once. This clonotype was obtained from a woman under 30 in good health and CMV-seronegative. The V gene is TRBV7-3, the J gene TRBJ1-6; D uncertain. Sequencing was performed on PBMCs. The CDR3 nucleotides are TGTGCCAGCAGCTTAACACCGCAGGATAATTCACCCCTCCACTTT. Translation: CASSLTPQDNSPLHF.